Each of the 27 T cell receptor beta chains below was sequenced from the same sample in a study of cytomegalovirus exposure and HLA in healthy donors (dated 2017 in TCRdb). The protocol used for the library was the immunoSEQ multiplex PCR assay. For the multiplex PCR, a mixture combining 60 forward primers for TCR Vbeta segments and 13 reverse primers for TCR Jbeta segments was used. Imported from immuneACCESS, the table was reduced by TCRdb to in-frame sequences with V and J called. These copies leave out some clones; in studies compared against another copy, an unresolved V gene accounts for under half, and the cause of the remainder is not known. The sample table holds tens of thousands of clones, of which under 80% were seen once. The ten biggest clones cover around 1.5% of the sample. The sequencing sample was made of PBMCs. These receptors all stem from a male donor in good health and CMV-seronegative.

CDR3 sequence reads: CASSVYTSVKETQYF. CDR3 coding DNA: TGTGCCAGCAGTGTATACACTAGCGTCAAAGAGACCCAGTACTTC. The V call is TRBV28, the J call TRBJ2-5; 7 bases line up with TRBD2. The germline CDR1 and CDR2 sequences are MDHEN and SYDVKM. V lost 5 bases, J lost 3 bases, and 9 bases stayed unmatched. The CDR3 is 15 amino acids.

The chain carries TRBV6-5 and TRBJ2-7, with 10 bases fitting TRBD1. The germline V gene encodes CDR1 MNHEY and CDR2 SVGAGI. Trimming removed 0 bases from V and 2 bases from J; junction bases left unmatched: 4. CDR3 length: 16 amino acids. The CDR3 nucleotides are TGTGCCAGCAGTTACTCGGTGGGACAGGGGACCTACGAGCAGTACTTC. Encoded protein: CASSYSVGQGTYEQYF.

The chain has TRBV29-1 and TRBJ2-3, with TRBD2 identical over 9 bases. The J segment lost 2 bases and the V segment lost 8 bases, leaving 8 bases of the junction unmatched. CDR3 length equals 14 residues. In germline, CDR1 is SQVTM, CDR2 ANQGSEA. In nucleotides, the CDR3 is TGCAGCACGTACGGCGGGAGGGTCACAGATACGCAGTATTTT. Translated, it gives CSTYGGRVTDTQYF.

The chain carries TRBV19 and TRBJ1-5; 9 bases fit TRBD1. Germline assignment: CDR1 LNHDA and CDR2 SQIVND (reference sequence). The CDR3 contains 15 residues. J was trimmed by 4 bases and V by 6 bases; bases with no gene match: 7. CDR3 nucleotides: TGTGCCAGTAGCACTGGACAGGGGCGTAATCAGCCCCAGCATTTT. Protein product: CASSTGQGRNQPQHF.

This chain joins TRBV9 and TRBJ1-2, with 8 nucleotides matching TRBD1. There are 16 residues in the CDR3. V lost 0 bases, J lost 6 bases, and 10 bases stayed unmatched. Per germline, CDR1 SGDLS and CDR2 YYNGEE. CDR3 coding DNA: TGTGCCAGCAGCGTAGGGGCAGGGGGCGCCAGGAATGGCTACACCTTC. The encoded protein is CASSVGAGGARNGYTF.

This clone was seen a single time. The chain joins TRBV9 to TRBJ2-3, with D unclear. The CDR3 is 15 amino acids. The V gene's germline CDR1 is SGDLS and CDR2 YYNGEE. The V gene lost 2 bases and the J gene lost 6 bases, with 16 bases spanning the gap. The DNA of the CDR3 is TGTGCCAGCAGCGTCGAAGGTAGCTCTTGGGATACGCAGTATTTT. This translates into CASSVEGSSWDTQYF.

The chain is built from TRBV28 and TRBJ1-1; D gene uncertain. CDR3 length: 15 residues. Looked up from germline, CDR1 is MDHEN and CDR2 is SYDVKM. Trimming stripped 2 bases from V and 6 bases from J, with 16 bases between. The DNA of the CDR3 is TGTGCCAGCAGTTTAGGACGGGAGGTCTCCGCTGAAGCTTTCTTT. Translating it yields CASSLGREVSAEAFF.

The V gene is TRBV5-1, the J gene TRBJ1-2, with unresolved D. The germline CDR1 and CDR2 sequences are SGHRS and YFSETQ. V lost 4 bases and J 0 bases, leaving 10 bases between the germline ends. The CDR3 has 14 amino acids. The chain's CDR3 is CASSPGVSNYGYTF. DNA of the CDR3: TGCGCCAGCAGCCCCGGGGTTTCTAACTATGGCTACACCTTC.

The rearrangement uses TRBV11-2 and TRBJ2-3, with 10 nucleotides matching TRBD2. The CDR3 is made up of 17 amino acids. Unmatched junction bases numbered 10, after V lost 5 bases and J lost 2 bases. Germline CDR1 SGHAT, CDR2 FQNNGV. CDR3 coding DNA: TGTGCCAGCAGCCTTACCATTAGCGGGGGGACCACAGATACGCAGTATTTT. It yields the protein CASSLTISGGTTDTQYF.

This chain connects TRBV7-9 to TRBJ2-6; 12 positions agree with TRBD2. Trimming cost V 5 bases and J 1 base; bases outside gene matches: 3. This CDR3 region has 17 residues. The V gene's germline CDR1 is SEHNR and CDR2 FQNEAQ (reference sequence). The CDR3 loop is CASSQTSGRSGANVLTF. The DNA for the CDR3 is TGTGCCAGCAGCCAGACTAGCGGGAGATCTGGGGCCAACGTCCTGACTTTC.

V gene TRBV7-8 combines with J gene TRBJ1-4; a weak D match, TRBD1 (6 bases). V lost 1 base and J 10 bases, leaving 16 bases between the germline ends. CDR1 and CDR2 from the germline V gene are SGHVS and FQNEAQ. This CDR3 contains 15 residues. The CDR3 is CASSLGGKGGGKLFF. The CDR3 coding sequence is TGTGCCAGCAGCTTAGGAGGAAAGGGGGGGGGAAAACTGTTTTTT.

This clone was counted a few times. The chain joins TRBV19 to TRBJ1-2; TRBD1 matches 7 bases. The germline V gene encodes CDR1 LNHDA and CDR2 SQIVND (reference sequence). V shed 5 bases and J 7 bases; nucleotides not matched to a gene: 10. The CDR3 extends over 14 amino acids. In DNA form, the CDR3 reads TGTGCCAGTAGTGTCCAGGGGGACAGCGTTGGCTACACCTTC. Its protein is CASSVQGDSVGYTF.

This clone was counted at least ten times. The CDR3 is CASSRGQNNYGYTF. The DNA for the CDR3 is TGTGCCAGTAGTAGGGGACAGAATAACTATGGCTACACCTTC. The chain links TRBV19 to TRBJ1-2; TRBD1 matches at 7 bases. Germline assignment: CDR1 LNHDA and CDR2 SQIVND (reference sequence). The CDR3 is 14 residues long. The ends lost 4 bases at V and 1 base at J; junction bases unmatched: 3.

The CDR3 loop is CASSSYREGVNTEAFF. DNA of the CDR3: TGTGCCAGCAGTTCGTACAGGGAAGGGGTAAACACTGAAGCTTTCTTT. This sequence joins TRBV28 and TRBJ1-1; D is perhaps TRBD1 (6 bases). Germline lookup yields CDR1 MDHEN and CDR2 SYDVKM. V was clipped by 4 bases and J by 2 bases, with 17 bases between them. This CDR3 spans 16 amino acids. Filled out from reference TRBV28 and TRBJ1-1, the complete variable domain reads DVKVTQSSRYLVKRTGEKVFLECVQDMDHENMFWYRQDPGLGLRLIYFSYDVKMKEKGDIPEGYSVSREKKERFSLILESASTNQTSMYLCASSSYREGVNTEAFFGQGTRLTVV.

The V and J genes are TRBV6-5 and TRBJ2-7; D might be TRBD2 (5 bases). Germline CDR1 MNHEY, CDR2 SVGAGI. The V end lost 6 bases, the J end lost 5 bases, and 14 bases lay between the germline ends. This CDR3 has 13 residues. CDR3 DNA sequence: TGTGCCAGCAGCCCTAGAGGGATGAACGAGCAGTACTTC. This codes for CASSPRGMNEQYF.

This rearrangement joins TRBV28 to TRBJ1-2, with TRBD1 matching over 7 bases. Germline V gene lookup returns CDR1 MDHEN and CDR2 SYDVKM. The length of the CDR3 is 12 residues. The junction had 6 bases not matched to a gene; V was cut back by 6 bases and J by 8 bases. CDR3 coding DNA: TGTGCCAGCAGCAAACAGGGGCGCGGCTACACCTTC. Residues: CASSKQGRGYTF.

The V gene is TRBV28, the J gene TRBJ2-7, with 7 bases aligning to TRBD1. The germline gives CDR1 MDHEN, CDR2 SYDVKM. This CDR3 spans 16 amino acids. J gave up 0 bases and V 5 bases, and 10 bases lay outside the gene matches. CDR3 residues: CASSNHGQASSYEQYF. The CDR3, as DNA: TGTGCCAGCAGTAACCATGGACAGGCGAGCTCCTACGAGCAGTACTTC.

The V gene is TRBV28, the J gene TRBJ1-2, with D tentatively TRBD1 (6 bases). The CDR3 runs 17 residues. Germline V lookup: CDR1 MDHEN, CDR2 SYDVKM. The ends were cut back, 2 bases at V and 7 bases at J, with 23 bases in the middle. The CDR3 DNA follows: TGTGCCAGCAGTTTAGGGGGCGCCAGCCCTAGGGCCGTTGGCTACACCTTC. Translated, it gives CASSLGGASPRAVGYTF.

The CDR3 sequence is CASSPSGTGELWSNQPQHF. Here the CDR3 DNA reads TGTGCCAGCTCACCGTCCGGGACAGGGGAATTGTGGAGCAATCAGCCCCAGCATTTT. The V and J genes are TRBV18 and TRBJ1-5; 10 positions match TRBD1. V shed 3 bases, J shed 1 base, and the junction held 12 bases outside the gene matches. The CDR3 loop spans 19 amino acids. The germline V gene encodes CDR1 KGHSH and CDR2 LQKENI.

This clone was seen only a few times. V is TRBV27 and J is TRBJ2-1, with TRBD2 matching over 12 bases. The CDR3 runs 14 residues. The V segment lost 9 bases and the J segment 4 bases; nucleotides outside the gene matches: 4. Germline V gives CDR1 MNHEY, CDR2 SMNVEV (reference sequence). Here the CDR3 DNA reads TGTGCCAGTCGACTAGCGGGAGAGTACAATGAGCAGTTCTTC. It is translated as CASRLAGEYNEQFF.

The CDR3 sequence is CASISTDRVETQYF. CDR3 nucleotides: TGTGCCAGCATTTCCACGGACAGGGTTGAGACCCAGTACTTC. J is TRBJ2-5 and V is TRBV28, with 8 bases matching TRBD1. The V gene end was trimmed by 7 bases and the J gene end by 5 bases; junction bases not matched to a gene: 9. This CDR3 spans 14 amino acids. Germline CDR1 reads MDHEN; CDR2 reads SYDVKM.

This CDR3 reads CASSLRWGNEKLFF. CDR3 coding DNA: TGTGCCAGCAGTCTCAGGTGGGGCAATGAAAAACTGTTTTTT. This sequence joins TRBV6-5 and TRBJ1-4, with a tentative D call TRBD1 (5 bases). Germline CDR1 MNHEY, CDR2 SVGAGI. CDR3 length: 14 amino acids. With 5 bases removed from V and 5 bases from J, the gap between germline ends came to 12 bases.

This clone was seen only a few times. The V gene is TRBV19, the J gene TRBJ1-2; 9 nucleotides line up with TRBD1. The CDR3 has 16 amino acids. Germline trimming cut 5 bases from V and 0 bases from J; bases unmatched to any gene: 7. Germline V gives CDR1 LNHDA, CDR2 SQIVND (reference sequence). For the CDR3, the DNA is TGTGCCAGTAGTGATGGACAGGGGAGACCTAACTATGGCTACACCTTC. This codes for CASSDGQGRPNYGYTF.

The CDR3 DNA is TGTGCCAGCACGCCTCAGGGTTACTCTGAAGCTTTCTTT. Protein: CASTPQGYSEAFF. This chain links TRBV6-1 with TRBJ1-1; perhaps TRBD1 as D (5 bases). Trimming left V 7 bases short and J 6 bases short, with 15 bases between. The CDR3 sequence is 13 residues long. Germline loops: CDR1 MNHNS, CDR2 SASEGT.

The CDR3 nucleotides read TGTGCCAGCAGTTCGCTCAGGATAGCTAACTATGGCTACACCTTC. The encoded protein is CASSSLRIANYGYTF. The chain links TRBV28 to TRBJ1-2; D ambiguous. V lost 4 bases and J 0 bases, leaving 12 bases between the germline ends. This CDR3 has 15 amino acids. Germline V gene sequence: CDR1 MDHEN, CDR2 SYDVKM.

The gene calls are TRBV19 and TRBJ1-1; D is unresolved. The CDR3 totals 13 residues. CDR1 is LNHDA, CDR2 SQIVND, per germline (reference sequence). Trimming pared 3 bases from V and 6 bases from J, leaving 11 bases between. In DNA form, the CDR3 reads TGTGCCAGTAGTATCGTCTCAGGTGCTGAAGCTTTCTTT. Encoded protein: CASSIVSGAEAFF.

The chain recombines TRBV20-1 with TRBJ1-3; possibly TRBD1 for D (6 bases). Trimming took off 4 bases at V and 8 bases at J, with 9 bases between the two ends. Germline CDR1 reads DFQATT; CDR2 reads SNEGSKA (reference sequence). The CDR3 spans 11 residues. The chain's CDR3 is CSATGGHTIYF. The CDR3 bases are TGCAGTGCTACGGGGGGGCACACCATATATTTT.